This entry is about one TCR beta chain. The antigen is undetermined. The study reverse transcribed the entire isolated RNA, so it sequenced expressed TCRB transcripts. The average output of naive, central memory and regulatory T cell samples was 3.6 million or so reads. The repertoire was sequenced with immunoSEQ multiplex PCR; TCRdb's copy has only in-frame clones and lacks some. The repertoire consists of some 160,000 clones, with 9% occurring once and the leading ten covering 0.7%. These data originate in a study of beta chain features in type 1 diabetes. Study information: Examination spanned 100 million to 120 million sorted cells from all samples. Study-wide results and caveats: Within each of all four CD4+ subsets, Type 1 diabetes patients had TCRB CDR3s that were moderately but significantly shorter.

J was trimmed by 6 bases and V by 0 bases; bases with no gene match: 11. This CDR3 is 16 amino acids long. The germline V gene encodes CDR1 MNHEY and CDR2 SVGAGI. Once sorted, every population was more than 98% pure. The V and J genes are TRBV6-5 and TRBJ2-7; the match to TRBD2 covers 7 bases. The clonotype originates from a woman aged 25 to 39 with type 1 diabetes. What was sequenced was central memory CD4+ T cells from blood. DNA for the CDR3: TGTGCCAGCAGTTACTCGCGGGGCGGGAGCGGTCTCGAGCAGTACTTC. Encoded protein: CASSYSRGGSGLEQYF.